The 28 T cell receptor beta chains listed next were all sequenced from one sample in a study of blood T cell repertoires in COVID-19. The data were produced by immunoSEQ multiplex PCR, yet TCRdb's version contains in-frame clones alone and is incomplete. In the table there are 450,000 or so clones, 89% of which are singletons. The sample was peripheral blood. Source of these receptors: a man younger than 35 with COVID-19, enrolled during active disease.

The chain links TRBV30 to TRBJ2-5; 7 bases match TRBD2. Trimming removed 7 bases from V and 0 bases from J; junction bases left unmatched: 11. This CDR3 has 15 amino acids. CDR1 GTSNPN and CDR2 SVGIG come from the germline V gene (reference sequence). The CDR3 bases are TGTGCCTTCATTCTTAGCGGGTCGTACCAAGAGACCCAGTACTTC. Residues: CAFILSGSYQETQYF. The variable domain in full, completed from reference TRBV30 and TRBJ2-5, reads SQTIHQWPATLVQPVGSPLSLECTVEGTSNPNLYWYRQAAGRGLQLLFYSVGIGQISSEVPQNLSASRPQDRQFILSSKKLLLSDSGFYLCAFILSGSYQETQYFGPGTRLLVL.

The genes are TRBV7-9 and TRBJ2-2; TRBD1 aligns across 7 bases. CDR3 length: 16 amino acids. The germline gives CDR1 SEHNR, CDR2 FQNEAQ (reference sequence). V trimming: 5 bases; J trimming: 0 bases; junction bases outside the gene matches: 6. CDR3 DNA: TGTGCCAGCAGCGGTGGACAGGCATCGAACACCGGGGAGCTGTTTTTT. This sequence encodes CASSGGQASNTGELFF.

This chain connects TRBV21-1 to TRBJ2-1; the tabulated D call, TRBD2, remains unverified against the DNA. TRBV21-1 is deemed a pseudogene. The CDR3 extends over 16 amino acids. CDR3 DNA: TGTGCCAGCAGCAAAGTAGGAGTTTGGTCTTTCCGGGAGCAGTTCTTC. Translating it yields CASSKVGVWSFREQFF.

The CDR3 reads CASSYQQGLWYEQYF. CDR3 sequence (DNA): TGTGCCAGCAGTTACCAGCAGGGGTTATGGTACGAGCAGTACTTC. The chain carries TRBV6-5 and TRBJ2-7; D is possibly TRBD1 (6 bases). From germline, CDR1 is MNHEY and CDR2 SVGAGI. V lost 2 bases to trimming and J lost 4 bases, with 15 bases between them. This CDR3 is 15 amino acids long.

The gene calls are TRBV5-1 and TRBJ2-2; 13 nucleotides line up with TRBD2. The J segment lost 5 bases and the V segment lost 4 bases, leaving 2 bases of the junction unmatched. The CDR3 is 15 amino acids. CDR1 is SGHRS and CDR2 is YFSETQ in the germline V gene. CDR3 sequence reads: CASSRGLAGTGELFF. CDR3 coding DNA: TGCGCCAGCAGCCGGGGACTAGCGGGAACCGGGGAGCTGTTTTTT. The entire variable domain, with the rest obtained from reference TRBV5-1 and TRBJ2-2, is as follows: KAGVTQTPRYLIKTRGQQVTLSCSPISGHRSVSWYQQTPGQGLQFLFEYFSETQRNKGNFPGRFSGRQFSNSRSEMNVSTLELGDSALYLCASSRGLAGTGELFFGEGSRLTVL.

The CDR3 loop is CASSFSVRSNYGYTF. The CDR3 DNA follows: TGTGCCAGCAGCTTTTCGGTCCGGTCTAACTATGGCTACACCTTC. The chain joins TRBV7-9 to TRBJ1-2; D not resolved. V was trimmed by 3 bases and J by 0 bases, leaving 11 bases between them. The CDR3 is 15 residues long. Germline values: CDR1 SEHNR, CDR2 FQNEAQ (reference sequence).

The chain uses TRBV7-2 and TRBJ1-4; a weak D match, TRBD1 (6 bases). The CDR3 has 15 amino acids. V lost 5 bases, J lost 3 bases, and 13 bases lay in between. Germline V gene sequence: CDR1 SGHTA, CDR2 FQGNSA. The CDR3 DNA reads as TGTGCCAGCAGCCCCTATCGACAGGCTAATGAAAAACTGTTTTTT. Translating gives CASSPYRQANEKLFF.

This rearrangement joins TRBV20-1 to TRBJ2-1; 9 bases line up with TRBD2. Germline assignment: CDR1 DFQATT and CDR2 SNEGSKA (reference sequence). The CDR3 has 14 amino acids. With 3 bases clipped from V and 6 bases from J, the junction kept 6 bases outside the gene matches. CDR3 DNA: TGCAGTGCTAGTGGTCTAGCGGGGACCAATGAGCAGTTCTTC. It codes for CSASGLAGTNEQFF.

This chain joins TRBV7-9 and TRBJ2-2, with TRBD2 identical over 9 bases. CDR1 is SEHNR, CDR2 FQNEAQ, per germline (reference sequence). The CDR3 is 13 residues long. The V segment lost 11 bases and the J segment 8 bases; nucleotides outside the gene matches: 9. CDR3 sequence (DNA): TGTGCCGGAGGACTAGCGCCTCCTGGGGAGCTGTTTTTT. This encodes CAGGLAPPGELFF.

The chain couples TRBV7-8 to TRBJ2-2; TRBD2 aligns across 9 bases. The CDR3 is 18 residues long. Germline assignment: CDR1 SGHVS and CDR2 FQNEAQ. Losses at the gene ends were 1 base for V and 4 bases for J; bases not matched to a gene: 10. The CDR3 DNA sequence: TGTGCCAGCAGCTTAGGGGGGGCTAGCGGGAAGTTCACCGGGGAGCTGTTTTTT. It codes for CASSLGGASGKFTGELFF.

CDR3 in DNA: TGTGCCAGCAGCAAAGAGGCGGCTAGCGAAAGCTACGAGCAGTACTTC. The encoded protein is CASSKEAASESYEQYF. The chain combines TRBV11-2 with TRBJ2-7; D possibly corresponds to TRBD2 (6 bases). The V gene's germline CDR1 is SGHAT and CDR2 FQNNGV. The CDR3 spans 16 residues. The ends were cut back, 5 bases at V and 3 bases at J, with 20 bases in the middle.

This clone was found a few times. This chain uses TRBV6-2 or TRBV6-3 with TRBJ2-1; 12 nucleotides match TRBD2. Trimming took 5 bases from V and 2 from J; bases not matched to a gene: 4. This CDR3 is built from 16 residues. Germline CDR1 and CDR2: MNHEY and SVGEGT. The CDR3 sequence is CASSDGLAGPYNEQFF. CDR3 nucleotide sequence: TGTGCCAGCAGTGATGGACTAGCGGGGCCCTACAATGAGCAGTTCTTC.

V gene TRBV5-1 combines with J gene TRBJ2-3, with 8 bases identical to TRBD2. The length of the CDR3 is 16 residues. Looked up from germline, CDR1 is SGHRS and CDR2 is YFSETQ. V lost 3 bases, J lost 2 bases, and 8 bases stayed unmatched. DNA of the CDR3: TGCGCCAGCAGCTCGAAAGCGGGGGACCCCACAGATACGCAGTATTTT. As protein: CASSSKAGDPTDTQYF. Combining the CDR3 with reference TRBV5-1 and TRBJ2-3 gives the whole variable domain KAGVTQTPRYLIKTRGQQVTLSCSPISGHRSVSWYQQTPGQGLQFLFEYFSETQRNKGNFPGRFSGRQFSNSRSEMNVSTLELGDSALYLCASSSKAGDPTDTQYFGPGTRLTVL.

The count of this clone is one. Distinct nucleotide sequences in the sample also encode this CDR3. The chain's CDR3 is CASSSMNTEAFF. The DNA of the CDR3 is TGTGCCAGCAGCAGTATGAACACTGAAGCTTTCTTT. The rearrangement joins TRBV12-3 or TRBV12-4 to TRBJ1-1; D unresolved. Trimming cost V 6 bases and J 0 bases, with 5 bases left between them. The CDR3 sequence is 12 residues long.

V gene TRBV7-3 combines with J gene TRBJ2-1; 9 nucleotides line up with TRBD2. CDR3 length equals 16 residues. V lost 2 bases, J lost 2 bases, and 4 bases stayed unmatched. CDR1 is SGHTA and CDR2 is FQGTGA in the germline V gene. CDR3: CASSLSPSGTYNEQFF. In DNA, the CDR3 is TGTGCCAGCAGCTTATCGCCTAGCGGGACCTACAATGAGCAGTTCTTC.

This clone has only one observation. The CDR3 region has the DNA TGTGCCAGTAGTGCGAGCACAGGGGGCGCCCCCTTTGATACGCAGTATTTT. It yields the protein CASSASTGGAPFDTQYF. The chain recombines TRBV19 with TRBJ2-3, with 9 nucleotides matching TRBD1. This CDR3 contains 17 residues. Germline V gene lookup returns CDR1 LNHDA and CDR2 SQIVND (reference sequence). The V and J ends lost 5 bases and 6 bases, in that order; junction bases with no gene match: 15.

The V call is TRBV11-3, the J call TRBJ2-5; D is possibly TRBD2 (6 bases). Trimming stripped 0 bases from V and 6 bases from J, with 8 bases between. Germline V gives CDR1 SGHNT, CDR2 YENEEA. The CDR3 is 13 residues long. CDR3 sequence reads: CASSLEEGKTQYF. The CDR3 DNA follows: TGTGCCAGCAGCTTAGAGGAGGGCAAGACCCAGTACTTC.

The chain couples TRBV10-2 to TRBJ2-1; tentatively, D is TRBD1 (6 bases). The CDR3 length is 15 residues. The V gene's germline CDR1 is WSHSY and CDR2 SAAADI. V dropped 7 bases and J dropped 1 base, with 14 bases sitting between them. The CDR3 DNA is TGCGCCAGCAATGTCAGGGGAGAGTCCTACAATGAGCAGTTCTTC. Translation gives CASNVRGESYNEQFF.

This chain uses TRBV6-5 with TRBJ1-5; TRBD1 matches at 8 bases. The CDR3 length is 14 residues. Germline assignment: CDR1 MNHEY and CDR2 SVGAGI. The ends lost 5 bases at V and 6 bases at J; junction bases unmatched: 6. The CDR3 DNA reads TGTGCCAGCAGTCCGCGGACAGGGCGTCAGCCCCAGCATTTT. Translated: CASSPRTGRQPQHF.

V usage is TRBV5-1 and J usage is TRBJ2-7, with D tentatively TRBD2 (5 bases). V was cut by 0 bases and J by 3 bases, with 10 bases left in between. The CDR3 length is 14 residues. From germline, CDR1 is SGHRS and CDR2 YFSETQ. The CDR3 coding sequence is TGCGCCAGCAGCTTGGTCCCAGGAGGCTACGAGCAGTACTTC. Translated: CASSLVPGGYEQYF.

As to this clone: This specimen includes other DNA sequences encoding the same CDR3. V usage is TRBV6-5 and J usage is TRBJ1-4; TRBD1 agrees at 7 bases. Germline trimming cut 5 bases from V and 5 bases from J; bases unmatched to any gene: 8. The CDR3 totals 15 residues. The germline V gene encodes CDR1 MNHEY and CDR2 SVGAGI. The CDR3 DNA reads as TGTGCCAGCAGTAGAGAAGGGGGCGCGAATGAAAAACTGTTTTTT. Protein sequence: CASSREGGANEKLFF.

This rearrangement joins TRBV12-3 or TRBV12-4 to TRBJ2-1; D might be TRBD1 (6 bases). The CDR3 sequence is 13 residues long. Trimming stripped 6 bases from V and 4 bases from J, with 10 bases between. This CDR3 reads CASSSGEYNEQFF. CDR3 nucleotide sequence: TGTGCCAGCAGCTCAGGGGAGTACAATGAGCAGTTCTTC.

The chain links TRBV11-2 to TRBJ1-1, with TRBD1 identical over 9 bases. The CDR3 is 16 amino acids. V shed 3 bases and J 2 bases; nucleotides not matched to a gene: 7. Germline loops: CDR1 SGHAT, CDR2 FQNNGV. In nucleotides, the CDR3 is TGTGCCAGCAGCTTGGCCTGGACAGGGGCTAACACTGAAGCTTTCTTT. Protein: CASSLAWTGANTEAFF.

V is TRBV7-8 and J is TRBJ2-7; D remains unclear. The V and J ends lost 1 base and 4 bases respectively, with 8 bases between them. The CDR3 totals 13 residues. Germline V CDR1 and CDR2: SGHVS, FQNEAQ. The CDR3: CASSLDWLYEQYF. The CDR3 nucleotides read TGTGCCAGCAGCTTAGACTGGTTATACGAGCAGTACTTC.

The chain uses TRBV28 and TRBJ2-7; 11 bases map to TRBD2. V lost 7 bases, J lost 3 bases, and 8 bases stayed unmatched. Germline CDR1 is MDHEN and CDR2 is SYDVKM. The CDR3 sequence is 15 residues long. The CDR3 nucleotides read TGTGCCAGCAAGTCCGGGACTAGCGGAGGCTACGAGCAGTACTTC. As protein: CASKSGTSGGYEQYF.

The chain joins TRBV7-9 to TRBJ2-7, with TRBD1 identical over 10 bases. The CDR3 runs 17 residues. V dropped 4 bases and J dropped 2; count of bases not matched to a gene: 11. Germline lookup yields CDR1 SEHNR and CDR2 FQNEAQ (reference sequence). The CDR3 sequence: CASSSPPLGTGAYEQYF. DNA of the CDR3: TGTGCCAGCAGCTCCCCACCCCTTGGGACAGGGGCCTACGAGCAGTACTTC.

The chain combines TRBV6-6 with TRBJ2-5; TRBD1 matches at 8 bases. The V and J ends lost 4 bases and 3 bases, in that order; junction bases with no gene match: 1. Germline loops: CDR1 MNHNY, CDR2 SVGAGI (reference sequence). The CDR3 loop spans 13 amino acids. CDR3: CASSLGQEETQYF. CDR3 DNA: TGTGCCAGCAGTTTGGGACAGGAAGAGACCCAGTACTTC.

This rearrangement joins TRBV5-6 to TRBJ1-3, with unresolved D. Germline CDR1 SGHDT, CDR2 YYEEEE. Between the trimmed V and J ends, which lost 0 bases and 0 bases, there was a span of 10 bases. CDR3 length equals 16 residues. The CDR3 loop is CASSLVGRFSGNTIYF. In DNA, the CDR3 is TGTGCCAGCAGCTTGGTTGGGCGATTCTCTGGAAACACCATATATTTT. Full variable domain (remainder filled in from reference TRBV5-6 and TRBJ1-3): DAGVTQSPTHLIKTRGQQVTLRCSPKSGHDTVSWYQQALGQGPQFIFQYYEEEERQRGNFPDRFSGHQFPNYSSELNVNALLLGDSALYLCASSLVGRFSGNTIYFGEGSWLTVV.